These T cell receptor beta chains were read from a single sample in a study of regulatory and conventional T cells in RAG deficiency. Generated by immunoSEQ multiplex PCR, the TCRdb table keeps only in-frame clones and is missing some. Among 25,000 to 35,000 clones listed, around 96% were seen once. The same sample was also used in a study of regulatory T cells.

Sequencing was done on a sample of CD25- CD4+ T cells sorted from blood. These receptors originate from a human donor in good health. CDR3s include the opening cysteine and the closing phenylalanine or tryptophan. The D gene is left open where the match is weak. Some rows have no size entry. The others give once, few or many, or a class for an expanded clone.

>TRBD1|TRBJ2-2|once|TRBV14
TGTGCCAGCAGCCGAAAATCCGGGACAGCGAACACCGGGGAGCTGTTTTTT
CASSRKSGTANTGELFF
>NA|TRBJ1-6|NA|TRBV5-1
TGCGCCAGCAGCAATGGACAGTCCTTCTATAATTCACCCCTCCACTTT
CASSNGQSFYNSPLHF
>NA|TRBJ2-5|NA|TRBV5-6
TGTGCCAGCAGCTTTAGAGTCAGGGAGACCCAGTACTTC
CASSFRVRETQYF
>TRBD2|TRBJ2-3|NA|TRBV5-1
TGCGCCAGCAGATCCCAGCGGGGGGGCCCAGATACGCAGTATTTT
CASRSQRGGPDTQYF
>NA|TRBJ1-4|NA|TRBV30
TGTGCCTGGAGTCCTTGGACCGGGAGGTACGAAAAACTGTTTTTT
CAWSPWTGRYEKLFF
>NA|TRBJ2-1|NA|TRBV6-6
TGTGCCAGCTCTACCACCCCGGGACTCATAAACAATGAGCAGTTCTTC
CASSTTPGLINNEQFF
>TRBD2|TRBJ2-6|NA|TRBV18
TGTGCCAGCTCACCGGAGCGGGGGATCTCTGGGGCCAACGTCCTGACTTTC
CASSPERGISGANVLTF
>TRBD2|TRBJ2-1|NA|TRBV13
TGTGCCAGCAGCTTGGGGCTGACTAGCGGGAGGCGGAGTGAGCAGTTCTTC
CASSLGLTSGRRSEQFF
>NA|TRBJ1-5|NA|TRBV15
TGTGCCACCAGCAGAGATCGACAGCCAATTAATCAGCCCCAGCATTTT
CATSRDRQPINQPQHF
>NA|TRBJ1-2|NA|TRBV7-2
TGTGCCAGCAGCTTTGAGCACTATGGCTACACCTTC
CASSFEHYGYTF
>NA|TRBJ2-7|NA|TRBV7-2
TGTGCCAGCAGCCAGCGATTCGGGGGGCTATCCTACGAGCAGTACTTC
CASSQRFGGLSYEQYF
>NA|TRBJ1-1|few|TRBV5-1
TGCGCCAGCAGCTTGGCCGCAGCAGGGAACACTGAAGCTTTCTTT
CASSLAAAGNTEAFF
>TRBD1|TRBJ2-7|NA|TRBV13
TGTGCCAGCAGCTGGACAGGGTCAGGGCGTGAGCAGTACTTC
CASSWTGSGREQYF
>TRBD1|TRBJ1-1|NA|TRBV7-2
TGTGCCAGCAGCCGAGAACAGGGGGGGAGCACTGAAGCTTTCTTT
CASSREQGGSTEAFF
>NA|TRBJ2-1|NA|TRBV2
TGTGCCAGCAGTGAAGCTAGGGGGACCTCAACACGGGGTTACAATGAGCAGTTCTTC
CASSEARGTSTRGYNEQFF
>TRBD1|TRBJ1-5|few|TRBV5-4
TGTGCCAGCAGCTTGTTGTCAGGGGGACAGCCCCAGCATTTT
CASSLLSGGQPQHF
>NA|TRBJ2-1|NA|TRBV27
TGTGCCAGCAGTTTCGCCTTCCGGACTATAGCCCCTCAAGAGCAGTTCTTC
CASSFAFRTIAPQEQFF
>TRBD1|TRBJ2-7|NA|TRBV25-1
TGTGCCAGCAGTGAGGATCAGGGGGCCTTTTACTACGAGCAGTACTTC
CASSEDQGAFYYEQYF